A selection of T cell receptor beta chains follows, all from one sample in a study of T-cell memory formation after mild COVID-19. TCRdb redid the calling of the 5' RACE reads with MiXCR, one entry per CDR3 protein. The sample records tens of thousands of distinct CDR3 sequences, around 6.8% being singletons. Material: PBMCs or a T cell subset sorted from them (not recorded which). The receptors come from an adult woman who had mild COVID-19 (a few samples of this study predate the infection). Cell type and time point are not known. CDR3s include the opening cysteine and the closing phenylalanine or tryptophan. The D gene is left open where the match is weak. Not every row has a clone size; where given, it reads once, few, many or a size class.

clone_size: many
d_call: NA
v_call: TRBV6-1
j_call: TRBJ2-5
cdr3_aa: CASSESGQKETQYF
cdr3_nt: TGTGCCAGCAGTGAATCAGGACAGAAAGAGACCCAGTACTTC

clone_size: many
d_call: NA
v_call: TRBV5-4
j_call: TRBJ1-4
cdr3_aa: CASSFRGQSSEKLFF
cdr3_nt: TGTGCCAGCAGCTTCCGAGGACAGTCTAGTGAAAAACTGTTTTTT

clone_size: many
d_call: NA
v_call: TRBV4-1
j_call: TRBJ2-5
cdr3_aa: CASSQGGPRIETQYF
cdr3_nt: TGCGCCAGCAGCCAAGGAGGTCCGAGGATCGAGACCCAGTACTTC

clone_size: many
d_call: NA
v_call: TRBV12-3/TRBV12-4
j_call: TRBJ2-5
cdr3_aa: CASSLRETQYF
cdr3_nt: TGTGCCAGCAGTTTGAGAGAGACCCAGTACTTC

clone_size: medium-sized
d_call: NA
v_call: TRBV7-6
j_call: TRBJ1-3
cdr3_aa: CASSLDPSSGNTIYF
cdr3_nt: TGTGCCAGCAGCTTAGACCCGAGCTCTGGAAACACCATATATTTT

clone_size: many
d_call: TRBD1
v_call: TRBV12-3/TRBV12-4
j_call: TRBJ2-7
cdr3_aa: CASRGTVGTGTTYEQYF
cdr3_nt: TGTGCCAGCAGGGGAACCGTGGGGACAGGGACTACCTACGAGCAGTACTTC

clone_size: many
d_call: NA
v_call: TRBV3-1
j_call: TRBJ2-5
cdr3_aa: CASSRVQETQYF
cdr3_nt: TGTGCCAGCAGCCGAGTCCAAGAGACCCAGTACTTC

clone_size: many
d_call: NA
v_call: TRBV9
j_call: TRBJ2-2
cdr3_aa: CASSPRSPSPFTGELFF
cdr3_nt: TGTGCCAGCAGCCCCCGGAGCCCTTCACCATTCACCGGGGAGCTGTTTTTT

clone_size: many
d_call: NA
v_call: TRBV27
j_call: TRBJ2-2
cdr3_aa: CASSLQTVNTGELFF
cdr3_nt: TGTGCCAGCAGTCTTCAGACGGTGAACACCGGGGAGCTGTTTTTT

clone_size: many
d_call: TRBD1
v_call: TRBV28
j_call: TRBJ1-4
cdr3_aa: CASSTGTATNEKLFF
cdr3_nt: TGTGCCAGCAGCACCGGGACAGCAACTAATGAAAAACTGTTTTTT

clone_size: many
d_call: TRBD1
v_call: TRBV5-1
j_call: TRBJ2-5
cdr3_aa: CASSRAGTGVVETQYF
cdr3_nt: TGCGCCAGCAGCAGAGCCGGGACAGGGGTTGTCGAGACCCAGTACTTC

clone_size: many
d_call: NA
v_call: TRBV7-7
j_call: TRBJ1-5
cdr3_aa: CASSLDRFQPQHF
cdr3_nt: TGTGCCAGCAGCTTAGATAGGTTTCAGCCCCAGCATTTT

clone_size: medium-sized
d_call: NA
v_call: TRBV7-9
j_call: TRBJ2-3
cdr3_aa: CASTLVQGSPTDTQYF
cdr3_nt: TGTGCCAGCACCCTAGTCCAAGGGTCCCCCACAGATACGCAGTATTTT

clone_size: NA
d_call: TRBD1
v_call: TRBV4-1
j_call: TRBJ1-2
cdr3_aa: CASSQDLSRGHYGYTF
cdr3_nt: TGCGCCAGCAGCCAAGATCTTAGCAGGGGGCACTATGGCTACACCTTC

clone_size: many
d_call: NA
v_call: TRBV5-5
j_call: TRBJ2-7
cdr3_aa: CASSNPTVSSYEQYF
cdr3_nt: TGTGCCAGCAGCAACCCGACGGTCAGCTCCTACGAGCAGTACTTC

clone_size: many
d_call: TRBD1
v_call: TRBV18
j_call: TRBJ2-3
cdr3_aa: CASSPGQGTDTQYF
cdr3_nt: TGTGCCAGCTCACCAGGACAGGGTACAGATACGCAGTATTTT

clone_size: many
d_call: NA
v_call: TRBV3-1
j_call: TRBJ1-2
cdr3_aa: CASSQGGFGGGYTF
cdr3_nt: TGTGCCAGCAGCCAAGGCGGGTTTGGAGGGGGCTACACCTTC

clone_size: many
d_call: NA
v_call: TRBV10-3
j_call: TRBJ1-6
cdr3_aa: CAISYGTNSPLHF
cdr3_nt: TGTGCCATCAGCTACGGGACAAATTCACCCCTCCACTTT

clone_size: many
d_call: TRBD2
v_call: TRBV6-5
j_call: TRBJ2-1
cdr3_aa: CASSLLAGSNEQFF
cdr3_nt: TGTGCCAGCAGTCTACTAGCGGGAAGCAATGAGCAGTTCTTC

clone_size: many
d_call: NA
v_call: TRBV18
j_call: TRBJ1-3
cdr3_aa: CASSPGNTIYF
cdr3_nt: TGTGCCAGTTCCCCTGGAAACACCATATATTTT

clone_size: many
d_call: NA
v_call: TRBV7-9
j_call: TRBJ2-1
cdr3_aa: CASSLPAYNEQFF
cdr3_nt: TGTGCCAGCAGCCTTCCCGCGTACAATGAGCAGTTCTTC

clone_size: many
d_call: NA
v_call: TRBV5-1
j_call: TRBJ2-3
cdr3_aa: CASSWTGSTDTQYF
cdr3_nt: TGCGCCAGCAGCTGGACTGGCAGCACAGATACGCAGTATTTT

clone_size: few
d_call: NA
v_call: TRBV20-1
j_call: TRBJ2-1
cdr3_aa: CSAPRTANGDYNEQFF
cdr3_nt: TGCAGTGCTCCCCGTACCGCAAACGGGGACTACAATGAGCAGTTCTTC

clone_size: many
d_call: NA
v_call: TRBV7-2
j_call: TRBJ1-2
cdr3_aa: CASSPSATNYGYTF
cdr3_nt: TGTGCCAGCAGCCCGTCCGCGACCAACTATGGCTACACCTTC